This T cell receptor (beta chain) was retrieved from a study of TIL therapy for anti-PD-1-resistant metastatic lung cancer. About the study: Tumors carried a median approximately 1.6 non-synonymous mutations per megabase. Overall study results and limits: After infusion, TIL clonotypes partly replaced peripheral T cells and declined over months.

Trimming pared 9 bases from V and 8 bases from J, leaving 13 bases between. The CDR3 contains 12 residues. Germline loops: CDR1 LNHDA, CDR2 SQIVND (reference sequence). This was the immunoSEQ v3 assay. Assay used: immunoSEQ multiplex PCR; TCRdb lists only in-frame clones, some missing. Here the sample spans about 47,000 clones, approximately 86% being singletons. Described time point: pre-treatment sample, taken before nivolumab and TIL therapy. Stage 4 NSCLC adults joined between late 2017 and January 2020. Concerning this clone: Its antigen is not known.

This sequence originates from a person aged 25-85 years with non-small cell lung cancer. The sample here was blood, taken at baseline. This rearrangement joins TRBV19 to TRBJ1-4, with D tentatively TRBD1 (6 bases). CDR3 coding DNA: TGTGCCAGACAACAGGGTGGGGAAAAACTGTTTTTT. Translating gives CARQQGGEKLFF.